Listed below are T cell receptor beta chains from one sample, sequenced in a study of early T cells in non-severe SARS-CoV-2 infection. TCRdb re-called the 5' RACE reads with MiXCR, one entry per CDR3 protein. The sample includes about 83,000 distinct CDR3 sequences, more than 9% of them seen just once. The sequenced sample consisted of whole blood. Every receptor here comes from an adult who was a healthcare worker with PCR-confirmed SARS-CoV-2 infection or an uninfected control (not recorded which). CDR3s include the opening cysteine and the closing phenylalanine or tryptophan. A D gene is named only where the DNA matches it firmly. A clone size is listed for some rows: how often the clone was seen (once, few, many), or a class if it is expanded.

size,D,J,V,DNA,CDR3
few,.,TRBJ2-5,TRBV6-5,TGTGCCAGCAGTTACAGAGGCGGAAGAGTAGAGACCCAGTACTTC,CASSYRGGRVETQYF
few,TRBD2,TRBJ2-5,TRBV5-6,TGTGCCAGCAGCTCCTATCGACTAGCGGGGCACCAAGAGACCCAGTACTTC,CASSSYRLAGHQETQYF
.,.,TRBJ2-2,TRBV18,TGTGCCAGCTCACGGGGTGACACCGGGGAGCTGTTTTTT,CASSRGDTGELFF
many,.,TRBJ2-7,TRBV21-1,TGTGCCAGCAGCAATACGTACGAGCAGTACTTC,CASSNTYEQYF
.,.,TRBJ2-1,TRBV29-1,TGCAGCGTTGGGGGGTCGACCGAGGAGACGGATGAGCAGTTCTTC,CSVGGSTEETDEQFF
many,.,TRBJ2-2,TRBV4-3,TGCGCCAGCAGCCTACAGAGGGGCACCGGGGAGCTGTTTTTT,CASSLQRGTGELFF
few,.,TRBJ2-7,TRBV27,TGTGCCAGCAGTGCCCGGGCAGGGCGTTCCTACGAGCAGTACTTC,CASSARAGRSYEQYF
.,.,TRBJ2-3,TRBV7-2,TGTGCCAGCAGCCCCGTCGCTAGGGGGGATACGCAGTATTTT,CASSPVARGDTQYF
.,TRBD1,TRBJ2-7,TRBV11-2,TGTGCCAGCAGCTTGATCAGGGGGCGGGGTGAGCAGTACTTC,CASSLIRGRGEQYF
.,.,TRBJ2-1,TRBV3-1,TGTGCCAGCAGCCGGTCGGACATCTACAATGAGCAGTTCTTC,CASSRSDIYNEQFF
once,.,TRBJ1-5,TRBV20-1,TGCAGTGCTAGAAACCCAGCACAGCCCCAGCATTTT,CSARNPAQPQHF
many,.,TRBJ2-5,TRBV11-2,TGTGCCAGCAGCCGAGAGTGGGGGGCCCAGGAGACCCAGTACTTC,CASSREWGAQETQYF
.,TRBD1,TRBJ1-2,TRBV12-3/TRBV12-4,TGTGCCAGCAGTACCCGACAGGGGAGCTATGGCTACACCTTC,CASSTRQGSYGYTF
many,TRBD2,TRBJ2-2,TRBV5-1,TGCGCCAGCAGCTTGGCGCGGGGGGCGACGAACACCGGGGAGCTGTTTTTT,CASSLARGATNTGELFF
few,.,TRBJ1-5,TRBV20-1,TGCAGTGCCACAAGGGCGGCAAATTCAGGACTGAGCAATCAGCCCCAGCATTTT,CSATRAANSGLSNQPQHF
many,TRBD2,TRBJ2-7,TRBV7-2,TGTGCCAGCAGCTCCAGGACTAGCGGAGTCTACGAGCAGTACTTC,CASSSRTSGVYEQYF
few,TRBD2,TRBJ2-1,TRBV19,TGTGCCAGTAGTATGCGAAGGCGGGAGGGCCGGCAGTTCTTC,CASSMRRREGRQFF
.,.,TRBJ1-6,TRBV18,TGTGCCAGCTCACCTCAAGGGGATGAGTCACCCCTCCACTTT,CASSPQGDESPLHF
many,.,TRBJ2-1,TRBV6-2/TRBV6-3,TGTGCCAGCAGTTTTAATGGACCCCGAAACAATGAGCAGTTCTTC,CASSFNGPRNNEQFF
many,TRBD1,TRBJ1-3,TRBV20-1,TGCAGTGCTAGACAGGGGGGAGGAAACACCATATATTTT,CSARQGGGNTIYF
.,.,TRBJ1-1,TRBV4-2,TGTGCCAGCAGCCAAGATACGGGGGGGGGCACTGAAGCTTTCTTT,CASSQDTGGGTEAFF
.,.,TRBJ2-1,TRBV5-1,TGCGCCAGCAACAACAGGGGGGGCCCCTACAATGAGCAGTTCTTC,CASNNRGGPYNEQFF
.,TRBD1,TRBJ1-4,TRBV7-9,TGTGCCAGCCAAGACAGGGGGCTTGAAAAACTGTTTTTT,CASQDRGLEKLFF
few,TRBD1,TRBJ1-2,TRBV6-5,TGTGCCAGCAGCAGAGGAGGGGGCGAGTCGGATGGCTACACCTTC,CASSRGGGESDGYTF
.,.,TRBJ2-7,TRBV6-1,TGTGCCAGCAGTATGCCCACAGGTCGAGTTCCTCCGATGGCCTACGAGCAGTACTTC,CASSMPTGRVPPMAYEQYF
few,.,TRBJ1-2,TRBV18,TGTGCCAGCTCACCACAGTACTCGTCCCGGGGCTACACCTTC,CASSPQYSSRGYTF
few,.,TRBJ2-7,TRBV12-3/TRBV12-4,TGTGCCAGCAGTGTGGCGGAGTACGAGCAGTACTTC,CASSVAEYEQYF
few,.,TRBJ2-2,TRBV12-3/TRBV12-4,TGTGCCAGCAGTCGGAGACAGAACACCGGGGAGCTGTTTTTT,CASSRRQNTGELFF
few,TRBD2,TRBJ2-3,TRBV7-3,TGTGCCAGCAGCTCAAGTAGCGGGCGCACAGATACGCAGTATTTT,CASSSSSGRTDTQYF
few,.,TRBJ2-5,TRBV29-1,TGCAGCGTTGTGAGAGGGTACGAGACCCAGTACTTC,CSVVRGYETQYF
few,TRBD2,TRBJ2-1,TRBV2,TGTGCCAACAGTCGGACTAGCGGGAGATCGGGTGAGCAGTTCTTC,CANSRTSGRSGEQFF
many,.,TRBJ2-5,TRBV7-6,TGTGCCAGCAGCTTAATGACGGGAGAGACCCAGTACTTC,CASSLMTGETQYF
few,TRBD1,TRBJ2-1,TRBV2,TGTGCCAGCAGGCCCGGACAGGGGAGCAATGAGCAGTTCTTC,CASRPGQGSNEQFF
many,.,TRBJ1-1,TRBV18,TGTGCCAGCTCTTCCGCAGGGGACACTGAAGCTTTCTTT,CASSSAGDTEAFF
few,.,TRBJ2-3,TRBV12-3/TRBV12-4,TGTGCCAGCAGTTTGGAAGGACCGCCGGGAGATACGCAGTATTTT,CASSLEGPPGDTQYF
.,TRBD2,TRBJ2-5,TRBV29-1,TGCAGCGTTGGAGGGCTAGCGGGACAGGAGACCCAGTACTTC,CSVGGLAGQETQYF
few,.,TRBJ1-1,TRBV7-9,TGTGCCAGCATCGCTGGACTAGCGAACACTGAAGCTTTCTTT,CASIAGLANTEAFF
few,TRBD2,TRBJ2-2,TRBV4-2,TGTGCCAGCACTAGACTAGCGGCGAACACCGGGGAGCTGTTTTTT,CASTRLAANTGELFF
.,.,TRBJ2-2,TRBV5-1,TGCGCCAGCAGCTTGGACAGGCCCGGGGAGCTGTTTTTT,CASSLDRPGELFF
.,.,TRBJ2-3,TRBV27,TGTGCCAGCAGTACGCGGGGGCCCACAGATACGCAGTATTTT,CASSTRGPTDTQYF
.,.,TRBJ2-1,TRBV2,TGTGCCAGCGGGGTGGCGGGGGCCCAGTTCTTC,CASGVAGAQFF
.,.,TRBJ1-5,TRBV30,TGTGCCTGGAGTGTGGACAATAGCAATCAGCCCCAGCATTTT,CAWSVDNSNQPQHF
few,TRBD2,TRBJ2-7,TRBV28,TGTGCCAGCAGTGGGGGGGCTAGCGGGACCGTGTACGAGCAGTACTTC,CASSGGASGTVYEQYF
.,TRBD2,TRBJ2-6,TRBV7-3,TGTGCCAGCAGGACTAGCGGGAGGTCTGGGGCCAACGTCCTGACTTTC,CASRTSGRSGANVLTF
.,.,TRBJ2-6,TRBV30,TGTGCCTGGAGTGAAAAGGGCTCTGGGGCCAACGTCCTGACTTTC,CAWSEKGSGANVLTF
.,TRBD2,TRBJ2-5,TRBV7-2,TGTGCCAGCAGCGGAACTAGCGGGCTCCAAGAGACCCAGTACTTC,CASSGTSGLQETQYF
many,TRBD2,TRBJ2-1,TRBV6-1,TGTGCCAGCAGTGAAGGGAGCGGGAGGGTTTATGGCAATGAGCAGTTCTTC,CASSEGSGRVYGNEQFF
few,.,TRBJ1-5,TRBV6-6,TGTGCCAGCAGTTACTCTGTCAGTGGCAATCAGCCCCAGCATTTT,CASSYSVSGNQPQHF
.,TRBD1,TRBJ2-5,TRBV7-6,TGTGCCAGCAGCCGGAGGACAGGGGAAAAGACCCAGTACTTC,CASSRRTGEKTQYF
many,TRBD1,TRBJ1-6,TRBV10-3,TGTGCCATCAGGGACAGGGAGGATTCACCCCTCCACTTT,CAIRDREDSPLHF
few,.,TRBJ1-5,TRBV21-1,TGTGCCAGCAGCAAAGTTCAGGGGGCAAATCAGCCCCAGCATTTT,CASSKVQGANQPQHF
.,TRBD2,TRBJ2-1,TRBV3-1,TGTGCCAGCATCCATTTTCAGCGGGAGTCCCACAATGAGCAGTTCTTC,CASIHFQRESHNEQFF
few,.,TRBJ1-6,TRBV30,TGTGCCTGGAGCGGATACAATTCACCCCTCCACTTT,CAWSGYNSPLHF
few,.,TRBJ1-3,TRBV9,TGTGCCAGCGGGTCACAGGCTCCCTCTGGAAACACCATATATTTT,CASGSQAPSGNTIYF
few,.,TRBJ2-7,TRBV7-3,TGTGCCAGCAGAATCGCGGGACAGAAAGTTTTGTACGAGCAGTACTTC,CASRIAGQKVLYEQYF
few,.,TRBJ1-5,TRBV27,TGTGCCAGCAGTTTACTCGGCAGGGGCTCCCTCAATCAGCCCCAGCATTTT,CASSLLGRGSLNQPQHF
.,.,TRBJ2-1,TRBV15,TGTGCCACCAGCTTGGACCACAATGAGCAGTTCTTC,CATSLDHNEQFF
.,.,TRBJ2-2,TRBV6-1,TGTGCCAGCAGCGGAAGTGGAACCAGCACCGGGGAGCTGTTTTTT,CASSGSGTSTGELFF
few,TRBD1,TRBJ2-1,TRBV6-5,TGTGCCAGCAGTGGAGACAGGGACCACTACAATGAGCAGTTCTTC,CASSGDRDHYNEQFF